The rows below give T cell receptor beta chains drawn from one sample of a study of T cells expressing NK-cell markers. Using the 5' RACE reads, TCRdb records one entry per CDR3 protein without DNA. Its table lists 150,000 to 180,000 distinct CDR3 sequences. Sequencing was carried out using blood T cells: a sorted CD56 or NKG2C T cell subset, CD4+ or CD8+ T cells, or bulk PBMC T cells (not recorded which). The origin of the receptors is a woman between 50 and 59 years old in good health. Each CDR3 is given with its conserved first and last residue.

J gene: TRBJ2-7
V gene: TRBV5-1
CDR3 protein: CASSYSPGLYYEQYF

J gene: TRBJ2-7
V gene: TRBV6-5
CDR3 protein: CASSYEGPYYEQYF

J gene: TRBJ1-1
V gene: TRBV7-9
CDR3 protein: CASSSEGPLRTEAFF

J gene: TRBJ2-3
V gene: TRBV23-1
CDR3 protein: CASEVTADTQYF

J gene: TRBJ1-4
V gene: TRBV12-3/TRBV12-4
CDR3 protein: CASSFSDRINEKLFF

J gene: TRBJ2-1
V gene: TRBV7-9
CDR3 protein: CASSLWGGGRVNYNEQFF

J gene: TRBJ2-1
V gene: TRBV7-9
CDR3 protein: CASSLVAGAEQFF

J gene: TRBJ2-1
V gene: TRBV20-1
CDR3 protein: CSARDIAEQFF

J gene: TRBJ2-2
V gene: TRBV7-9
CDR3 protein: CASSLARGRRNTGELFF

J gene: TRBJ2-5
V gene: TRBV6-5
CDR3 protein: CASSYSGGLGTQYF

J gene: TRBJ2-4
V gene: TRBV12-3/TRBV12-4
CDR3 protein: CASSTSFGLGKNIQYF

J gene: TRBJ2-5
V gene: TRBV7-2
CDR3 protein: CASSLDADYAETQYF

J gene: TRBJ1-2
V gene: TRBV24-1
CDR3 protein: CATSVTGTDDGYTF

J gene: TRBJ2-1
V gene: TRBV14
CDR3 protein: CASSLDRGRGDEQFF

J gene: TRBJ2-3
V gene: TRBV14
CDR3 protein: CASSQSRGTQYF

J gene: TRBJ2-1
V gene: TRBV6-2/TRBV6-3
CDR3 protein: CASSGREGLRNEQFF

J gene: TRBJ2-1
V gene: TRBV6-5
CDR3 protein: CASSTSALEQFF

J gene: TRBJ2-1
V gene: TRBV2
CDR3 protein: CASSSGTLTNSPPNEQFF

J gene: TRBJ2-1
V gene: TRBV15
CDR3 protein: CATSREFGGVVRQFF

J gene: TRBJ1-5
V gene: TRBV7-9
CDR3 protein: CASSYDEGASNQPQHF

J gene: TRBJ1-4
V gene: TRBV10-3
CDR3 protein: CAIRGPTNEKLFF

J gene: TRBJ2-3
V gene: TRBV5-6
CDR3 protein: CASSLQSGGDTQYF

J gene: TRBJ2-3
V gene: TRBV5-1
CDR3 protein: CASSLWREAVNTQYF

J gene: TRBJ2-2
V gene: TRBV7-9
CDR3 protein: CASSPTSGTGTGELFF

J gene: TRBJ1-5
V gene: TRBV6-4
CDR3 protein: CAIRDRRNQPQHF

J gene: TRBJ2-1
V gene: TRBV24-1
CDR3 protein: CATSDLGKMNEQFF

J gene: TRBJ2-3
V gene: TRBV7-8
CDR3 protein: CASSLYSGVYTDTQYF

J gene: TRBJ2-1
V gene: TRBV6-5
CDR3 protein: CASSYKGNEQFF

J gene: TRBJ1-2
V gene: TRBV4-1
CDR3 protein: CASSQVEQLYGYTF

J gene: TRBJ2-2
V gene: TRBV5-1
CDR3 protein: CASSSTGVNTGELFF

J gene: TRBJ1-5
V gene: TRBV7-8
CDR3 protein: CASSSLGGGQPQHF

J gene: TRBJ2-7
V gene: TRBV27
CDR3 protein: CASSVGPTYEQYF

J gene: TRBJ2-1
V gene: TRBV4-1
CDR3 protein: CASSFGLAGTVYNEQFF

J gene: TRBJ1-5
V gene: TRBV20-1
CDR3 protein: CSARPSRGYQPQHF